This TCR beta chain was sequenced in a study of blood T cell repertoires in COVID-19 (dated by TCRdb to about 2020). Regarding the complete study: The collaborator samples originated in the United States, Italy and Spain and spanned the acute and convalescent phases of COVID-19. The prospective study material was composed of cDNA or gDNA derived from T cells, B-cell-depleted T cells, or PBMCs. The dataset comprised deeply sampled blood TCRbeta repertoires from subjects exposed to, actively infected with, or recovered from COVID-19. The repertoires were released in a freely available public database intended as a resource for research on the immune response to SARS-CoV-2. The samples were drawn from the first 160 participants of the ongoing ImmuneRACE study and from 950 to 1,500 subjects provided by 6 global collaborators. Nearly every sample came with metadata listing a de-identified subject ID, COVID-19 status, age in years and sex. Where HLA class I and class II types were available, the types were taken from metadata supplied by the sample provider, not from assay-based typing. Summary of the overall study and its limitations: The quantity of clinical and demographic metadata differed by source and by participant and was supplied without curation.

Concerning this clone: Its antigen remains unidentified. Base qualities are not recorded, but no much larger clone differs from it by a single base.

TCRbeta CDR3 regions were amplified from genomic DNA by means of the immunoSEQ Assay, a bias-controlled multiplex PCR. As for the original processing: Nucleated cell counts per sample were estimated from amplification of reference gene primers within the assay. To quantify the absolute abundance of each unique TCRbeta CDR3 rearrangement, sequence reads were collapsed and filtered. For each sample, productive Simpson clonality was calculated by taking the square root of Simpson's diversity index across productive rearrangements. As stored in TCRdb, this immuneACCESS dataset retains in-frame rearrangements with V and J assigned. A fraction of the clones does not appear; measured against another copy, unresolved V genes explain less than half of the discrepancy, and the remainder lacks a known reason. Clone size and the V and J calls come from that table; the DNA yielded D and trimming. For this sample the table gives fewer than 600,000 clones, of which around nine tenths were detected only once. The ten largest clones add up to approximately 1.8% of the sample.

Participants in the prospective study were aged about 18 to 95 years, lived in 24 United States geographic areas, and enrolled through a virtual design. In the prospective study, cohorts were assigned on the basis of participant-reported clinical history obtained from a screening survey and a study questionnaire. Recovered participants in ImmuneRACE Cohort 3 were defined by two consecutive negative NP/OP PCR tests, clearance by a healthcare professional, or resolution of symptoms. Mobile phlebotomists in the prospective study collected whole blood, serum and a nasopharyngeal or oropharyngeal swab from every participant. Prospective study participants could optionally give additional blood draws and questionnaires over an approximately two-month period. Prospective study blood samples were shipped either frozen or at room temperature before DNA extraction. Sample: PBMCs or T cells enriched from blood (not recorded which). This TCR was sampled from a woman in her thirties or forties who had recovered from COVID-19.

This receptor carries the CDR3 CASSFVGLAGETQYF. The DNA sequence reads TGTGCCAGCAGCTTCGTTGGACTAGCGGGAGAGACCCAGTACTTC. The V and J genes are TRBV5-4 and TRBJ2-5, with 11 bases aligning to TRBD2. Relative to germline, V is missing 2 bases and J is missing 4 bases, with 4 bases of the junction outside any gene match. Taken from cysteine to phenylalanine, the CDR3 has 15 residues. The entry retains the CDR3 DNA only, 45 bases that are in frame from base 1. As encoded in the germline V gene (reference sequence), CDR1 is SGHNT while CDR2 is YYREEE.